These T cell receptor beta chains were read from a single sample in a study of blood T cell repertoires in COVID-19. Sequenced by immunoSEQ multiplex PCR; TCRdb stores in-frame clones only, minus some. Of fewer than 150,000 clones listed, 87% were seen once; the top ten hold roughly 30%. Sequencing was performed on peripheral blood. These receptors came from a woman between 65 and 79 years old with acute or convalescent COVID-19. The CDR3 runs from the conserved cysteine through the conserved F or W. D genes are given only for firm matches. The size field is filled for only some rows; it gives once, few, many or a size class.

J	D	V	size	CDR3	DNA
TRBJ2-7	TRBD1	TRBV7-6	once	CASSLTPTGTGAYYEQYF	TGTGCCAGCAGCTTGACCCCCACCGGGACAGGGGCCTACTACGAGCAGTACTTC
TRBJ2-3	.	TRBV5-1	.	CASKLGGEVRTHTQYF	TGCGCCAGCAAGCTTGGTGGGGAGGTGAGGACTCATACGCAGTATTTT
TRBJ1-6	.	TRBV28	once	CASINVRTAGRDYNSPLHF	TGTGCCAGCATCAATGTTCGGACGGCGGGTCGGGATTATAATTCACCCCTCCACTTT
TRBJ2-5	.	TRBV19	.	CASSARGIGETQYF	TGTGCCAGTAGTGCGCGGGGTATAGGGGAGACCCAGTACTTC
TRBJ1-2	.	TRBV6-1	.	CASSERGFNYGYTF	TGTGCCAGCAGTGAAAGAGGGTTCAACTATGGCTACACCTTC
TRBJ2-2	.	TRBV7-3	.	CASSLSSLTGELFF	TGTGCCAGCAGCTTATCCAGTCTCACCGGGGAGCTGTTTTTT
TRBJ2-7	TRBD1	TRBV5-1	.	CASSLRQGNEQYF	TGCGCCAGCAGCTTGAGACAGGGAAACGAGCAGTACTTC
TRBJ2-3	.	TRBV12-3/TRBV12-4	.	CASSWGNTDTQYF	TGTGCCAGCAGTTGGGGCAACACAGATACGCAGTATTTT
TRBJ2-1	.	TRBV19	few	CASSFLVGSSYNEQFF	TGTGCCAGTAGTTTTCTAGTAGGGAGCTCCTACAATGAGCAGTTCTTC
TRBJ1-5	.	TRBV2	.	CASEQGWGQPQHF	TGTGCCAGCGAACAGGGTTGGGGCCAGCCCCAGCATTTT
TRBJ1-2	.	TRBV12-3/TRBV12-4	.	CASSWGQGGYTF	TGTGCCAGCAGTTGGGGGCAGGGGGGCTACACCTTC
TRBJ2-3	.	TRBV9	once	CASSTTSTDTQYF	TGTGCCAGCAGCACGACTAGTACAGATACGCAGTATTTT
TRBJ2-7	.	TRBV3-1/TRBV3-2	few	CASSQDVRGYEQYF	TGTGCCAGCAGCCAAGATGTTCGCGGTTACGAGCAGTACTTC
TRBJ1-2	TRBD1	TRBV3-1/TRBV3-2	.	CASSRRQGGAGYGYTF	TGTGCCAGCAGTCGTCGACAGGGCGGCGCGGGATATGGCTACACCTTC
TRBJ2-1	TRBD1	TRBV9	.	CASSLDRGYYNEQFF	TGTGCCAGCAGTTTAGACAGGGGATATTACAATGAGCAGTTCTTC
TRBJ2-5	TRBD2	TRBV18	.	CASSPSSGGRETQYF	TGTGCCAGCTCACCGTCTAGCGGGGGAAGGGAGACCCAGTACTTC
TRBJ1-6	.	TRBV25-1	.	CASSVDEGAPLHF	TGTGCCAGCAGTGTAGACGAAGGAGCACCCCTCCACTTT
TRBJ1-1	.	TRBV2	.	CASSESGNTNTEAFF	TGTGCCAGCAGTGAAAGTGGTAACACGAACACTGAAGCTTTCTTT
TRBJ1-5	.	TRBV19	.	CASQDSFRSSNQPQHF	TGTGCCAGTCAGGACAGCTTCCGTTCTAGCAATCAGCCCCAGCATTTT
TRBJ1-5	.	TRBV5-1	.	CASSLEGGESQPQHF	TGCGCCAGCAGCTTGGAGGGTGGGGAGAGTCAGCCCCAGCATTTT
TRBJ2-7	TRBD1	TRBV25-1	.	CASSSSTGTGAYEQYF	TGTGCCAGCAGTAGTTCGACAGGGACAGGAGCCTACGAGCAGTACTTC
TRBJ2-7	TRBD1	TRBV6-5	.	CASSYNRGHEQYF	TGTGCCAGCAGTTATAACAGGGGACACGAGCAGTACTTC
TRBJ2-3	TRBD1	TRBV5-6	.	CASSLGGTGITDTQYF	TGTGCCAGCAGCTTGGGAGGGACAGGGATCACAGATACGCAGTATTTT
TRBJ2-3	TRBD2	TRBV3-1/TRBV3-2	.	CASSPGRLAGMVDTQYF	TGTGCCAGCAGCCCCGGCCGACTAGCGGGGATGGTGGATACGCAGTATTTT